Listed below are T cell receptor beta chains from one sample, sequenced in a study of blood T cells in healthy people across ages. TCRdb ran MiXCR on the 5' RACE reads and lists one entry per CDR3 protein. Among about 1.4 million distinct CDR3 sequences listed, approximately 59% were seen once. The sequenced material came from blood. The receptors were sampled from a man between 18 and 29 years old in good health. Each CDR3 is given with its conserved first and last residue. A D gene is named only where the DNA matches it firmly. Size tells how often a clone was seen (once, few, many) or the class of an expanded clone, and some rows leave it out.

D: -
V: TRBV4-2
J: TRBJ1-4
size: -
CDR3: CASSSLGEGNEKLFF
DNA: TGTGCCAGCAGCTCCCTCGGGGAGGGTAATGAAAAACTGTTTTTT

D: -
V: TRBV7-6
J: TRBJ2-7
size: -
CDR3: CASSLVTESGEQYF
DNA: TGTGCCAGCAGCTTAGTAACAGAGTCGGGCGAGCAGTACTTC

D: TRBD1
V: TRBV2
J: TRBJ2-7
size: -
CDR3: CASSIQGEREQYF
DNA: TGTGCCAGCAGTATTCAGGGGGAACGGGAGCAGTACTTC

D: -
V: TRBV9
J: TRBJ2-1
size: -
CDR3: CASRSTAEEQFF
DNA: TGTGCCAGCAGGTCCACTGCGGAGGAGCAGTTCTTC

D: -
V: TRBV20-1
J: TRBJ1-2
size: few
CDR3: CSARDEGANYGYTF
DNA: TGCAGTGCTAGAGACGAGGGAGCTAACTATGGCTACACCTTC

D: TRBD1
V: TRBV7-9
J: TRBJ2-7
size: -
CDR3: CASSPQGELYEQYF
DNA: TGTGCCAGCAGCCCACAGGGGGAGTTATACGAGCAGTACTTC

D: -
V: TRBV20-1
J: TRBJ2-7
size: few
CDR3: CSARDRSVYEQYF
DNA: TGCAGTGCTAGAGATCGCAGCGTGTACGAGCAGTACTTC

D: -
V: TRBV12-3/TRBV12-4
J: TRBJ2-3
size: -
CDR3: CASSFPASRTDTQYF
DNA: TGTGCCAGCAGTTTCCCCGCGTCCCGCACAGATACGCAGTATTTT

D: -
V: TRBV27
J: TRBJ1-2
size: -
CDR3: CASSLSIGAGRNYGYTF
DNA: TGTGCCAGCAGTTTATCGATCGGGGCAGGCCGTAACTATGGCTACACCTTC

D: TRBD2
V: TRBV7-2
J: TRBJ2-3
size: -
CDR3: CASSPLAGSMDTQYF
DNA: TGTGCCAGCAGCCCTTTAGCGGGGAGCATGGATACGCAGTATTTT

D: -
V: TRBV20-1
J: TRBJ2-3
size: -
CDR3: CSASGSSTDTQYF
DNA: TGCAGTGCTAGCGGGTCGAGCACAGATACGCAGTATTTT

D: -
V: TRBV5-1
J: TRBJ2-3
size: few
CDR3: CASSLSHRSTDTQYF
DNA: TGCGCCAGCAGCTTGAGCCACCGAAGCACAGATACGCAGTATTTT

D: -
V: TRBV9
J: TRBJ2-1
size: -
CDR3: CASQQSSYNEQFF
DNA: TGTGCCAGTCAGCAGAGCTCCTACAATGAGCAGTTCTTC

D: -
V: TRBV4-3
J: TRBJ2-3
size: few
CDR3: CASSRFRRAALTDTQYF
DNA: TGCGCCAGCAGCCGTTTTCGTAGGGCGGCCCTCACAGATACGCAGTATTTT

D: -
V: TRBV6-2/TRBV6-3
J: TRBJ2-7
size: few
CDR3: CASSYGGTVHEQYF
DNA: TGTGCCAGCAGTTACGGCGGGACGGTCCACGAGCAGTACTTC

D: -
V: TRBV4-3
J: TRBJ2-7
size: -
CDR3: CASSFYICSARAGTAYEQYF
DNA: -

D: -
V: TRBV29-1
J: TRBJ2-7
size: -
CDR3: CSVVRSSSYEQYF
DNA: TGCAGCGTTGTCCGCTCGAGCTCCTACGAGCAGTACTTC

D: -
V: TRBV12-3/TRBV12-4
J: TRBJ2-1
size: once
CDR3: CASSRTVSGHNEQFF
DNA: TGTGCCAGCAGTCGGACTGTTAGCGGCCACAATGAGCAGTTCTTC

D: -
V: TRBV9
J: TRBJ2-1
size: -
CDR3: CAPQLAGPTSYNEQFF
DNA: TGTGCCCCCCAGCTCGCAGGCCCGACTTCCTACAATGAGCAGTTCTTC

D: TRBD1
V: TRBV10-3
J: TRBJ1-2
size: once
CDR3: CAISVEGARNGYTF
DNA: TGTGCCATCAGTGTTGAGGGGGCGCGGAATGGCTACACCTTC

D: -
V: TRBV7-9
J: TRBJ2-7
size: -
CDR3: CASRGDRLAYEQYF
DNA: TGTGCCAGCAGGGGTGACAGACTCGCCTACGAGCAGTACTTC

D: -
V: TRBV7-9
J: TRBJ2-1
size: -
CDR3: CASSLVPVNEQFF
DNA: TGTGCCAGCAGCTTAGTTCCTGTTAATGAGCAGTTCTTC

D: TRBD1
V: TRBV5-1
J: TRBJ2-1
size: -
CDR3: CASSFGTGEQFF
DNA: TGCGCCAGCAGCTTTGGGACAGGCGAGCAGTTCTTC

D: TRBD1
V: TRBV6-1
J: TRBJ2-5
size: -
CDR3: CASRGQEWVRETQYF
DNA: TGTGCCAGCAGAGGACAGGAATGGGTTAGAGAGACCCAGTACTTC

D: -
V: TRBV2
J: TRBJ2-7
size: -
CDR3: CASSEEATGDVYEQYF
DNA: TGTGCCAGCAGTGAGGAGGCTACGGGGGACGTCTACGAGCAGTACTTC

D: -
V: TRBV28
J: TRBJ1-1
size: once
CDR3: CASNERNTEAFF
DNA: TGTGCCAGCAACGAGAGGAACACTGAAGCTTTCTTT

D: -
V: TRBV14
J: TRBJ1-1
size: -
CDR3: CASSNGGLTEAFF
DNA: TGTGCCAGCAGTAACGGGGGACTTACTGAAGCTTTCTTT

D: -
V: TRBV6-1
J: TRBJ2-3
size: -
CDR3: CASSGNRATQYF
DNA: TGTGCCAGCAGTGGCAACAGGGCTACGCAGTATTTT

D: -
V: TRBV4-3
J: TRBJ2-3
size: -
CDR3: CASSQARGHADTQYF
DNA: TGCGCCAGCAGCCAAGCCCGGGGGCATGCAGATACGCAGTATTTT

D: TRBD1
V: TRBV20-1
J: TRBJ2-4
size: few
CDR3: CSASDRGLHAKNIQYF
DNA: TGCAGTGCTTCCGACAGGGGGCTTCACGCCAAAAACATTCAGTACTTC

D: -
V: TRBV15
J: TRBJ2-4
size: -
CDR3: CATSRDFGSGIQYF
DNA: TGTGCCACCAGCAGAGATTTCGGGAGTGGCATTCAGTACTTC

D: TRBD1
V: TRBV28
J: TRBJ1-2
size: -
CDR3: CASSPLGATGGYGYTF
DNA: TGTGCCAGCAGTCCCCTTGGCGCAACAGGGGGGTATGGCTACACCTTC

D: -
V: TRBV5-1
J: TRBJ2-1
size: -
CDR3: CASSLAAGYEQFF
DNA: TGCGCCAGCAGCTTGGCGGCGGGCTATGAGCAGTTCTTC